The clone carrying this T cell receptor beta chain has at least ten counts. Its specificity is not known. The record originates from a study of early T cells in non-severe SARS-CoV-2 infection. Overall study context: The sequenced material was bulk RNA from unsorted whole blood, and its chains were unpaired. Overall study findings and caveats: VDJdb-based matching was biased toward anti-spike CD8 responses and missed private and CD4 specificities.

Germline CDR1 SGHVS, CDR2 FNYEAQ. The V gene lost 1 base and the J gene lost 3 bases, with 6 bases spanning the gap. CDR3 length: 14 amino acids. Unique molecular identifier tags were affixed to discrete cDNA molecules. TCRdb used MiXCR to reprocess the 5' RACE reads, holding one entry per CDR3 protein. The profile shows roughly 43,000 distinct CDR3 sequences, 5.4% of them singletons. The receptor was derived from an adult who was a healthcare worker with PCR-confirmed SARS-CoV-2 infection or an uninfected control (not recorded which). The specimen was whole blood, collected at baseline. This chain connects TRBV7-6 to TRBJ2-2; D is ambiguous. CDR3 coding DNA: TGTGCCAGCAGCTTAGGCTTAGACACCGGGGAGCTGTTTTTT. It translates to CASSLGLDTGELFF.